This note documents a single TCR beta chain sequence. Source study methods: Amplifying reference gene primers gave estimates of nucleated cell counts. Here immunoSEQ multiplex PCR was the method, and the copy in TCRdb shows in-frame clones only, minus some. The DNA was the basis for D and trimming; V, J and clone size are from that table. The sample consists of about 150,000 clones, more than 75% of them appearing once. The data stem from a study of blood T cell repertoires in COVID-19. Study background: COVID-19 samples from acute and convalescent phases originated in the United States, Italy and Spain. The cDNA or gDNA used as material had been derived from T cells, B-cell-depleted T cells, or PBMCs.

The CDR3 consists of 14 residues. This TCR came from a man in his 70s with acute or convalescent COVID-19. This chain joins TRBV21-1 and TRBJ1-2. TRBV21-1 is a pseudogene locus. The specimen sequenced was peripheral blood. The CDR3 sequence is CASSKGTSNYGYTF. The CDR3 bases are TGTGCCAGCAGCAAAGGAACTTCTAACTATGGCTACACCTTC.